Listed below are T cell receptor beta chains from one sample, sequenced in a study of T cells in Graves' hyperthyroidism and ophthalmopathy. Via MiXCR, TCRdb re-called the multiplex PCR reads, giving one row per CDR3 protein. This sample yields some 370,000 distinct CDR3 sequences, of which roughly 15% are seen a single time; approximately 30% belongs to the top ten. Sequencing was done on a sample of blood. Receptors originate from a woman in her 30s with Graves' hyperthyroidism that later progressed to Graves' ophthalmopathy. Both conserved end residues are part of each CDR3. The order of the fields is D gene, V gene, J gene, clone size, CDR3 DNA, CDR3 protein. D genes are given only for firm matches. For some rows the clone size is stated as once, few or many, or as a class when expanded; others skip it.

>.|TRBV7-9|TRBJ2-1|many
TGTGCCAGCAGCTCCTATTACAATGAGCAGTTCTTC
CASSSYYNEQFF
>TRBD1|TRBV7-2|TRBJ1-6|few
TGTGCCAGCAGCTTAACAGGGGTGGATTCACCCCTCCACTTT
CASSLTGVDSPLHF
>.|TRBV7-6|TRBJ1-2|.
TGTGCCAGCAGCTTTACAGGGTTGGAGGGCTACACCTTC
CASSFTGLEGYTF
>.|TRBV12-3/TRBV12-4|TRBJ2-1|many
TGTGCCAGCAGGGGACGGGGTGCGGGGGCTCAAGGGAATGAGCAGTTCTTC
CASRGRGAGAQGNEQFF
>.|TRBV7-8|TRBJ2-3|many
TGTGCCAGCAGCCCGACAGATTTTGGCACAGATACGCAGTATTTT
CASSPTDFGTDTQYF
>.|TRBV20-1|TRBJ1-2|.
TGCAGTGCTAAGGACCTAGGGGGATTGGATGGCTACACCTTC
CSAKDLGGLDGYTF
>.|TRBV27|TRBJ2-3|many
TGTGCCAGCAGTTATTCGGGTGGAGATACGCAGTATTTT
CASSYSGGDTQYF
>TRBD2|TRBV12-3/TRBV12-4|TRBJ2-5|many
TGTGCCAGCAGTTCCTCAATCGCTAGCGGACGACCAACGGAGACCCAGTACTTC
CASSSSIASGRPTETQYF
>.|TRBV5-6|TRBJ1-2|few
TGTGCCAGCAGCTTGGGGGGCAGGGGAAACTATGGCTACACCTTC
CASSLGGRGNYGYTF
>.|TRBV7-2|TRBJ2-1|many
TGTGCCAGCAGCGTAAGAGAGGGTGAGCAGTTCTTC
CASSVREGEQFF
>.|TRBV12-3/TRBV12-4|TRBJ1-4|many
TGTGCCAGCAGCCCAATGACCGGGACGCCAAATGAAAAACTGTTTTTT
CASSPMTGTPNEKLFF
>.|TRBV24-1|TRBJ2-1|many
TGTGCCACCAGTGAAAGATCCCACCTTACAAACAATGAGCAGTTCTTC
CATSERSHLTNNEQFF
>.|TRBV28|TRBJ1-5|many
TGTGCCAGCAGCCCCGACAGCTGGAGGGAGCCCCAGCATTTT
CASSPDSWREPQHF
>.|TRBV5-1|TRBJ1-1|few
TGCGCCAGCAGCTTGGAACTTTTTTCTGAAGCTTTCTTT
CASSLELFSEAFF
>.|TRBV19|TRBJ1-5|few
TGTGCCAGTAGCGGGGATTTCGTGCAGCCCCAGCATTTT
CASSGDFVQPQHF
>TRBD1|TRBV28|TRBJ1-2|.
TGTGCCAGCAGTTATGGGACAGGTAGCTATGGCTACACCTTC
CASSYGTGSYGYTF
>.|TRBV3-1|TRBJ1-2|.
TGTGCCAGCAGCCAAGACTTGGGGGGCTATGGCTACACCTTC
CASSQDLGGYGYTF
>.|TRBV30|TRBJ2-2|many
TGTGCCTGGAGTTTCTACGGGGCCACCGGGGAGCTGTTTTTT
CAWSFYGATGELFF
>.|TRBV4-2|TRBJ2-5|many
TGTGCCAGCAGCCAAGAGGACGGACTTCAAGAGACCCAGTACTTC
CASSQEDGLQETQYF
>.|TRBV30|TRBJ1-5|many
TGTGCCTGGAGTGTCACAAGCAATCAGCCCCAGCATTTT
CAWSVTSNQPQHF
>.|TRBV28|TRBJ2-5|many
TGTGCCAGCAGCTTGCGGGCCCGGAGAGAGACCCAGTACTTC
CASSLRARRETQYF
>.|TRBV6-4|TRBJ2-1|few
TGTGCCAGCAGCAGGGGTACTTACAATGAGCAGTTCTTC
CASSRGTYNEQFF
>.|TRBV29-1|TRBJ1-1|.
TGCAGCGTTGACAGGGACGACACTGAAGCTTTCTTT
CSVDRDDTEAFF
>.|TRBV6-1|TRBJ2-1|many
TGTGCCAGCAGTTCGACAGGGGAGGGTGAGCAGTTCTTC
CASSSTGEGEQFF
>.|TRBV5-6|TRBJ1-3|few
TGTGCCAGCAGCTTTCAATCCAGGGTCAGCTCTGGAAACACCATATATTTT
CASSFQSRVSSGNTIYF
>TRBD1|TRBV20-1|TRBJ2-5|few
TGCAGTGCTAGAGGACAGGGACCATTTGAGACCCAGTACTTC
CSARGQGPFETQYF
>.|TRBV5-1|TRBJ2-3|many
TGCGCCAGCAGCTTGGAAGGGGGCACAGATACGCAGTATTTT
CASSLEGGTDTQYF
>.|TRBV6-1|TRBJ2-3|few
TGTGCCAGCAGTCCTTCGACGGACAGATCTAGCACAGATACGCAGTATTTT
CASSPSTDRSSTDTQYF
>.|TRBV30|TRBJ2-1|few
TGTGCCTGGAGTGCCGGGGATTACAATGAGCAGTTCTTC
CAWSAGDYNEQFF
>.|TRBV7-6|TRBJ1-2|few
TGTGCCAGCAGCTTAGGGGAGGACAGCTATGGCTACACCTTC
CASSLGEDSYGYTF
>.|TRBV29-1|TRBJ1-6|many
TGCAGCGTTCGGCAGCAGCCTAATTCACCCCTCCACTTT
CSVRQQPNSPLHF
>.|TRBV11-2|TRBJ2-1|many
TGTGCCAGCAGCTTGGAGGACGGCTACAATGAGCAGTTCTTC
CASSLEDGYNEQFF
>.|TRBV12-3/TRBV12-4|TRBJ2-5|many
TGTGCCAGCAGTTTTGGCAGGGAGACCCAGTACTTC
CASSFGRETQYF
>.|TRBV27|TRBJ2-7|many
TGTGCCAGCAGTTTATCGACAGGCTCCTACGAGCAGTACTTC
CASSLSTGSYEQYF
>.|TRBV20-1|TRBJ2-3|many
TGCAGTGCTTGGGGAGTCAGCACAGATACGCAGTATTTT
CSAWGVSTDTQYF
>.|TRBV6-6|TRBJ1-2|many
TGTGCCAGCAGTTACTGGGGGGGCTATGGCTACACCTTC
CASSYWGGYGYTF
>TRBD2|TRBV9|TRBJ2-1|.
TGTGCCAGCAGCGTAGGTAGCGGGAGGGTAAATGAGCAGTTCTTC
CASSVGSGRVNEQFF
>TRBD1|TRBV15|TRBJ2-7|.
TGTGCCACCAGCACTAGGGACAGGGAGGTCGACGAGCAGTACTTC
CATSTRDREVDEQYF
>.|TRBV6-1|TRBJ2-7|.
TGTGCCAGCTCCATGCTAATAACAGGGAACTACGAGCAGTACTTC
CASSMLITGNYEQYF
>.|TRBV27|TRBJ2-1|many
TGTGCCAGCAGTTTATCCCAGAGTGACAATGAGCAGTTCTTC
CASSLSQSDNEQFF
>.|TRBV29-1|TRBJ2-7|many
TGCAGCGTTGAAGCTTCGGCCTACGAGCAGTACTTC
CSVEASAYEQYF
>.|TRBV3-1|TRBJ2-1|few
TGTGCCAGCAGCGAGGGAATCTCCTACAATGAGCAGTTCTTC
CASSEGISYNEQFF
>TRBD1|TRBV20-1|TRBJ1-1|many
TGCAGTGCCAACCGGGACAGGGGAAATATGGCTTTCTTT
CSANRDRGNMAFF
>TRBD2|TRBV20-1|TRBJ2-1|many
TGCAGTGCTCCCACTAGCGGGGGGGCCCATGAGCAGTTCTTC
CSAPTSGGAHEQFF
>TRBD1|TRBV6-1|TRBJ2-4|many
TGTGCCAGCAGGAAAGAGACAGGGTCGGTCATTCAGTACTTC
CASRKETGSVIQYF
>TRBD1|TRBV30|TRBJ1-2|many
TGTGCCTGGAGCCAGGGGGGTGGTTACTATGGCTACACCTTC
CAWSQGGGYYGYTF
>TRBD1|TRBV11-2|TRBJ1-2|many
TGTGCCAGCAGCTTCGGGACAGGGGATGGCTACACCTTC
CASSFGTGDGYTF
>TRBD1|TRBV20-1|TRBJ1-5|.
TGCAGTGCTAGAGACCTACAGGGGAATCAGCCCCAGCATTTT
CSARDLQGNQPQHF
>.|TRBV7-9|TRBJ2-3|few
TGTGCCAGCAGCCAGGACTGGAGGGATACGCAGTATTTT
CASSQDWRDTQYF
>.|TRBV12-3/TRBV12-4|TRBJ1-6|many
TGTGCCAGCAGTGACGGAAATTCACCCCTCCACTTT
CASSDGNSPLHF
>TRBD1|TRBV20-1|TRBJ2-7|many
TGCAGTGCTAGAGTGGCGGGACAGGGAGTCTACGAGCAGTACTTC
CSARVAGQGVYEQYF
>.|TRBV28|TRBJ1-5|few
TGTGCCAGCAGTCGGGGACGGATTGGCGATCAGCCCCAGCATTTT
CASSRGRIGDQPQHF
>.|TRBV2|TRBJ1-1|many
TGTGCCAGCAGTCGGGGGATTGCTGAAGCTTTCTTT
CASSRGIAEAFF
>.|TRBV12-3/TRBV12-4|TRBJ2-2|many
TGTGCCAGCACCCGTTGGGGGGGGGCCCGAGGACGGAGCACCGGGGAGCTGTTTTTT
CASTRWGGARGRSTGELFF
>.|TRBV4-1|TRBJ2-6|.
TGCGCCAGCAGCCAAGTGTCAGGGTATGACTCTGGGGCCAACGTCCTGACTTTC
CASSQVSGYDSGANVLTF